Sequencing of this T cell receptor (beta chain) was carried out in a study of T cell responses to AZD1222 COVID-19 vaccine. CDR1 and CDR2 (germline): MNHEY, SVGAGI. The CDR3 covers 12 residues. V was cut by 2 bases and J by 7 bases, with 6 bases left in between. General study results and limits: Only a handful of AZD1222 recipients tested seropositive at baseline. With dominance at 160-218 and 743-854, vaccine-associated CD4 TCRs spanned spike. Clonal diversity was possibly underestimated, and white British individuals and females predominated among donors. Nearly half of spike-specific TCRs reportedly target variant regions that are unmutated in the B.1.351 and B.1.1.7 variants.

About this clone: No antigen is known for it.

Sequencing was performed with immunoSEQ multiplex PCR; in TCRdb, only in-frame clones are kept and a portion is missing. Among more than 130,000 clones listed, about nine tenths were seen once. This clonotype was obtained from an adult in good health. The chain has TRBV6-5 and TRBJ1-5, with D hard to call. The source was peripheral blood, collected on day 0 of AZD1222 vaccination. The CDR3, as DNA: TGTGCCAGCAGTTACCCCGGCCAGCCCCAGCATTTT. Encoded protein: CASSYPGQPQHF.